Included here is one T cell receptor (beta chain) sequence, with context. Its antigen remains unknown. This CDR3 region has 15 residues. The V gene lost 4 bases and the J gene lost 2 bases, with 15 bases spanning the gap. Looked up from germline, CDR1 is SGHNT and CDR2 is YENEEA. The sample belongs to a study of shared clonotypes between healthy human individuals. Findings and limits, study-wide: As a rule, naive subsets had a larger estimated richness than memory subsets. Clonotypes shared by all four donors outscored non-shared clonotypes in generation probability.

Only in-frame clones appear in the TCRdb table, and some are missing; sequencing was by immunoSEQ multiplex PCR. The sample has more than 2,000,000 clones; 85% to 95% are singletons. The sequenced sample was naive CD4+ T cells from PBMCs. Subset in this sample: CD45RA+ positively selected. The sequence came from a man aged 18 to 30 in good health. Some clones in this sample may be carry-over from other donors' samples. V gene TRBV11-3 combines with J gene TRBJ2-7; the D call may be TRBD1 or TRBD2 (7 bases each). CDR3 region: CASSSAGGGTYEQYF. DNA of the CDR3: TGTGCCAGCAGCTCCGCAGGGGGGGGAACCTACGAGCAGTACTTC. The variable domain in full, completed from reference TRBV11-3 and TRBJ2-7, reads EAGVVQSPRYKIIEKKQPVAFWCNPISGHNTLYWYLQNLGQGPELLIRYENEEAVDDSQLPKDRFSAERLKGVDSTLKIQPAELGDSAVYLCASSSAGGGTYEQYFGPGTRLTVT.